This TCR beta chain was sequenced during a study of CD8 T cells in Susac syndrome. Overall study context: Clinically active disease was present in more than five of the sequenced Susac syndrome patients. Eight of these patients were in remission.

Random hexamers primed reverse transcription of about 0.5 to 1 ug RNA. Via MiXCR, TCRdb re-called the immunoSEQ multiplex PCR reads, giving one row per CDR3 protein. This table has around 170,000 distinct CDR3 sequences, around 95% appearing once. This CDR3 is 14 amino acids long. The germline V gene has CDR1 SGDLS and CDR2 YYNGEE. Trimming took 4 bases from V and 7 from J, leaving 15 bases between them. The sequence derives from a human donor with Susac syndrome. The specimen was CD4+ T cells from PBMCs. The rearrangement joins TRBV9 to TRBJ2-1; D is perhaps TRBD1 (5 bases). Here the CDR3 reads CASSPQGLGNEQFF. The CDR3 region has the DNA TGTGCCAGCAGCCCCCAGGGTCTGGGGAATGAGCAGTTCTTC.